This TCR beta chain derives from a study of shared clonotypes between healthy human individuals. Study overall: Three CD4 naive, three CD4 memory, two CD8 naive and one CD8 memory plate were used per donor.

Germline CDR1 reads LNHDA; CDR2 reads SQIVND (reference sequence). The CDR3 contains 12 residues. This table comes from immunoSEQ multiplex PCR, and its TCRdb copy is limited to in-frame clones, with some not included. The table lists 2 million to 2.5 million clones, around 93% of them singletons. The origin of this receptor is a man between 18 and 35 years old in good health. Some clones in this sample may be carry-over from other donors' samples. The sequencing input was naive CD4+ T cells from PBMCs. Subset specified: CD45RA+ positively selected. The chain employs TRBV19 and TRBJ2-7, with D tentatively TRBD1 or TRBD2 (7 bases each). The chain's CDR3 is CASGGGPFEQYF. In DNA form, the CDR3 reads TGTGCTTCAGGGGGAGGGCCGTTCGAGCAGTACTTC.